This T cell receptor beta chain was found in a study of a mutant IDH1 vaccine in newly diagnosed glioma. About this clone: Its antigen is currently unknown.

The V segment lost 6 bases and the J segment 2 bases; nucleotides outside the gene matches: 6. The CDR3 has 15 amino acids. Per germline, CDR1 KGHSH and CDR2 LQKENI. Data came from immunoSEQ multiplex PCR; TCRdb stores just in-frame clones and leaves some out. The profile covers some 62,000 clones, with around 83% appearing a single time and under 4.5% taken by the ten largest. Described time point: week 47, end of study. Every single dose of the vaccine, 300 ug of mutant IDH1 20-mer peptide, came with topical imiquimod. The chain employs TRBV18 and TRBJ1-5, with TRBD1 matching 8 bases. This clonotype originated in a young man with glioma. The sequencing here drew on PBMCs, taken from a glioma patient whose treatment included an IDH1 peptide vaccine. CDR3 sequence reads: CASSWTGLGNQPQHF. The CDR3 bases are TGTGCCAGCTCTTGGACAGGGCTCGGCAATCAGCCCCAGCATTTT.